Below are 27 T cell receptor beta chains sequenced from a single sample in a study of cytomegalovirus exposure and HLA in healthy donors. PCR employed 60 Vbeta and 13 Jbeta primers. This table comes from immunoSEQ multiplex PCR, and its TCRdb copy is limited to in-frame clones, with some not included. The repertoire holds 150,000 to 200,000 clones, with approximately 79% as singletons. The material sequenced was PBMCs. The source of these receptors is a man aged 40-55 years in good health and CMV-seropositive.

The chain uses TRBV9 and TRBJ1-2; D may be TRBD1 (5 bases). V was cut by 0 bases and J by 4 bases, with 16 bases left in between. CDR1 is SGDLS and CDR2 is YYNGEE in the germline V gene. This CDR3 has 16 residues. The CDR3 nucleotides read TGTGCCAGCAGCGTAGATCACGTCGGGGGTTTCTATGGCTACACCTTC. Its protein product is CASSVDHVGGFYGYTF.

The CDR3 protein is CASSSSQGRNEQFF. CDR3 DNA sequence: TGTGCCAGCAGCTCCTCACAGGGGAGGAATGAGCAGTTCTTC. The chain recombines TRBV7-2 with TRBJ2-1, with a weak D call TRBD1 (7 bases). V was trimmed by 4 bases and J by 7 bases, leaving 14 bases between them. The CDR3 runs 14 residues. Germline CDR1 is SGHTA and CDR2 is FQGNSA. The entire variable domain, with the rest obtained from reference TRBV7-2 and TRBJ2-1, is as follows: GAGVSQSPSNKVTEKGKDVELRCDPISGHTALYWYRQSLGQGLEFLIYFQGNSAPDKSGLPSDRFSAERTGGSVSTLTIQRTQQEDSAVYLCASSSSQGRNEQFFGPGTRLTVL.

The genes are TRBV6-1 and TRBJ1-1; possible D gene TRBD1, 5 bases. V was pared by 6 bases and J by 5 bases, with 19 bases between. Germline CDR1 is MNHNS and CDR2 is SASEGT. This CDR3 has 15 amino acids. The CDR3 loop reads CASSLRGRGGTEAFF. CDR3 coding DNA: TGTGCCAGCAGCCTCCGGGGTCGGGGGGGGACTGAAGCTTTCTTT.

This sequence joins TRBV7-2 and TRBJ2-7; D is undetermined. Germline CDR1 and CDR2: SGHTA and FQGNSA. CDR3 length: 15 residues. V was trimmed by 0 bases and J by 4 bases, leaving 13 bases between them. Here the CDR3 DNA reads TGTGCCAGCAGCTTAGCCCTGGGCCCGATGTACGAGCAGTACTTC. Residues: CASSLALGPMYEQYF.

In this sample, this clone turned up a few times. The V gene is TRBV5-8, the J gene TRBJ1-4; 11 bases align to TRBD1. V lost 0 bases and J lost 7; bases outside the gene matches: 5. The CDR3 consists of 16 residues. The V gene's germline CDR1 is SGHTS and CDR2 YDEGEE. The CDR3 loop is CASSLGSGTGGEKLFF. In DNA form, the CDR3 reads TGTGCCAGCAGCTTGGGATCCGGGACAGGGGGTGAAAAACTGTTTTTT. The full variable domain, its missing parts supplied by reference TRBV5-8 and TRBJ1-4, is EAGVTQSPTHLIKTRGQQATLRCSPISGHTSVYWYQQALGLGLQFLLWYDEGEERNRGNFPPRFSGRQFPNYSSELNVNALELEDSALYLCASSLGSGTGGEKLFFGSGTQLSVL.

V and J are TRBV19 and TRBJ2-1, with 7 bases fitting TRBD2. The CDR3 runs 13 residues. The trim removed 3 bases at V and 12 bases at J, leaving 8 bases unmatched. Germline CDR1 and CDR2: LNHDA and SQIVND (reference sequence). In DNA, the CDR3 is TGTGCCAGTAGTATCCGGGGGGATCTTGGGCAGTTCTTC. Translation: CASSIRGDLGQFF.

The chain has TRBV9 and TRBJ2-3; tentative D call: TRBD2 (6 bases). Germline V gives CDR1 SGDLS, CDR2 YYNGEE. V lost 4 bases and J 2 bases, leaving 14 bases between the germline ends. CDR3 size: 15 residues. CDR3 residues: CASSSLRGFTDTQYF. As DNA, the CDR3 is TGTGCCAGCAGCTCCCTTCGGGGGTTCACAGATACGCAGTATTTT.

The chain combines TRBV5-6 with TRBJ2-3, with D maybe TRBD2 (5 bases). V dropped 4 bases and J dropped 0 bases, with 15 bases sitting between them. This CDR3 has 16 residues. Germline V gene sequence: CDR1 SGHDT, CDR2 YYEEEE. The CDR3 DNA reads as TGTGCCAGCAGCACCCCGGGGTTCTCTAGCACAGATACGCAGTATTTT. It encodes CASSTPGFSSTDTQYF. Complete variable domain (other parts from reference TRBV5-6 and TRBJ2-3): DAGVTQSPTHLIKTRGQQVTLRCSPKSGHDTVSWYQQALGQGPQFIFQYYEEEERQRGNFPDRFSGHQFPNYSSELNVNALLLGDSALYLCASSTPGFSSTDTQYFGPGTRLTVL.

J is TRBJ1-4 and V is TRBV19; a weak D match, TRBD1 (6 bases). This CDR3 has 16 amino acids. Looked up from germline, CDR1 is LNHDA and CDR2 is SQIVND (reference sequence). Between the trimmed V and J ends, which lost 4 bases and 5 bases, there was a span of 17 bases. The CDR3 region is CASSTSDRRQNEKLFF. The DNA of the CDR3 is TGTGCCAGTAGTACCTCTGACAGGCGCCAGAATGAAAAACTGTTTTTT.

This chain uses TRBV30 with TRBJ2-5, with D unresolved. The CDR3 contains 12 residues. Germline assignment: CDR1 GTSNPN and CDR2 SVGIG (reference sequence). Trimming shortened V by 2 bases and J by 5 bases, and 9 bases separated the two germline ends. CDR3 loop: CAWSIQLETQYF. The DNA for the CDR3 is TGTGCCTGGAGTATCCAACTGGAGACCCAGTACTTC.

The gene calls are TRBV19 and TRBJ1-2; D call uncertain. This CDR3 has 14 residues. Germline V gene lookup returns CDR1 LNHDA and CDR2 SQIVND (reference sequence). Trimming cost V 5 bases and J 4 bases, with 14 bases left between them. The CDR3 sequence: CASSPAGNRYGYTF. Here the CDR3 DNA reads TGTGCCAGTAGTCCAGCCGGGAATCGCTATGGCTACACCTTC.

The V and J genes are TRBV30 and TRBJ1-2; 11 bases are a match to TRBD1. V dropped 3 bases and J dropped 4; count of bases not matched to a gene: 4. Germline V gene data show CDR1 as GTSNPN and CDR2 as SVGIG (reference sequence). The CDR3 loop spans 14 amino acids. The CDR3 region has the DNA TGTGCCTGGAGCGGGGGGACAGGGGGCTATGGCTACACCTTC. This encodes CAWSGGTGGYGYTF.

The CDR3 protein is CASSVRARTSGRTDTQYF. The DNA of the CDR3 is TGTGCCAGCAGCGTAAGAGCCCGGACTAGCGGGCGAACAGATACGCAGTATTTT. This sequence joins TRBV7-8 and TRBJ2-3; the match to TRBD2 covers 11 bases. Per germline, CDR1 SGHVS and CDR2 FQNEAQ. The V and J ends lost 5 bases and 3 bases, in that order; junction bases with no gene match: 13. The CDR3 contains 18 residues.

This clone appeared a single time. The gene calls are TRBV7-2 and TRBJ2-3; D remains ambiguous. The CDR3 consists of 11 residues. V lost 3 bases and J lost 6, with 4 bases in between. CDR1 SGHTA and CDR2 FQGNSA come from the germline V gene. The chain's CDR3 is CASSFRDTQYF. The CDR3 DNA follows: TGTGCCAGCAGCTTCCGGGATACGCAGTATTTT.

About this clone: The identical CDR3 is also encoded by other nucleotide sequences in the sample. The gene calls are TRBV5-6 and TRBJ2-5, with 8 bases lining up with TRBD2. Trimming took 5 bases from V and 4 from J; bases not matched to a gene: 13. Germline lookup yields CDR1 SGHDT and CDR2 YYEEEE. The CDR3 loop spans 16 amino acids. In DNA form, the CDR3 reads TGTGCCAGCAGTTTATGGCGGGGGGCTGTACCAGAGACCCAGTACTTC. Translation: CASSLWRGAVPETQYF. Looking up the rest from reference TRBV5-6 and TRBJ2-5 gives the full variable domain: DAGVTQSPTHLIKTRGQQVTLRCSPKSGHDTVSWYQQALGQGPQFIFQYYEEEERQRGNFPDRFSGHQFPNYSSELNVNALLLGDSALYLCASSLWRGAVPETQYFGPGTRLLVL.

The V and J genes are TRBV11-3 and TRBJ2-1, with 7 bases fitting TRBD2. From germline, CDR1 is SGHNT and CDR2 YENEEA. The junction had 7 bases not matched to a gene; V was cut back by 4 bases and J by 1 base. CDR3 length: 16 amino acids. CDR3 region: CASSSQTGGSYNEQFF. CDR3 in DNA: TGTGCCAGCAGCTCCCAGACGGGGGGTTCCTACAATGAGCAGTTCTTC.

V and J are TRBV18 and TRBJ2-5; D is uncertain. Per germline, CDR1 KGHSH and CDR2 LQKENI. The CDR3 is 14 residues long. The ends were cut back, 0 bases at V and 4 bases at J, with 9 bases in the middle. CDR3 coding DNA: TGTGCCAGCTCACCACCGGTAACAACAGAGACCCAGTACTTC. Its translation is CASSPPVTTETQYF.

The DNA of the CDR3 is TGTGCCAGCAGCGTAGGCGGGAACTATGGCTACACCTTC. Protein sequence: CASSVGGNYGYTF. The chain combines TRBV9 with TRBJ1-2; D gene ambiguous. V was trimmed by 0 bases and J by 2 bases, leaving 5 bases between them. The germline gives CDR1 SGDLS, CDR2 YYNGEE. The CDR3 consists of 13 residues. Full variable domain (outside the CDR3, taken from reference TRBV9 and TRBJ1-2): DSGVTQTPKHLITATGQRVTLRCSPRSGDLSVYWYQQSLDQGLQFLIQYYNGEERAKGNILERFSAQQFPDLHSELNLSSLELGDSALYFCASSVGGNYGYTFGSGTRLTVV.

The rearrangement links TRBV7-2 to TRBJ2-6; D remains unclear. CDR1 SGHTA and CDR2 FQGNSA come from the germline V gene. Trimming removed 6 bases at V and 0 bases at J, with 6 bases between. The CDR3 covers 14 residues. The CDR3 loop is CASSLSSGANVLTF. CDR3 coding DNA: TGTGCCAGCAGTCTTAGCTCTGGGGCCAACGTCCTGACTTTC.

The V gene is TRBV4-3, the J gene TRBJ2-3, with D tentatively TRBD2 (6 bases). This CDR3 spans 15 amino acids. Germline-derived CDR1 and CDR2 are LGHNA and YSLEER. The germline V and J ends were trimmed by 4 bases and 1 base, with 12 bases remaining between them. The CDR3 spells CASSLTGVRTDTQYF. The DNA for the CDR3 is TGCGCCAGCAGCCTCACGGGGGTCCGCACAGATACGCAGTATTTT.

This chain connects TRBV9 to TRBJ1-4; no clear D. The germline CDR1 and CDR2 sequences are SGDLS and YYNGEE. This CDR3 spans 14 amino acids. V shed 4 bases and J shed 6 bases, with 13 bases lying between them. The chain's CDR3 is CASSPTGSHEKLFF. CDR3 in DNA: TGTGCCAGCAGCCCCACGGGGAGCCATGAAAAACTGTTTTTT.

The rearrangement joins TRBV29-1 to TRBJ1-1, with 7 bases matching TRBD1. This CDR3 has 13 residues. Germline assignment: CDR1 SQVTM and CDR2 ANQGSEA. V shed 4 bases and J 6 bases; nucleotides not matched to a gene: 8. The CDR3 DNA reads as TGCAGCGTTGCGATGACAGGGAGCGCTGAAGCTTTCTTT. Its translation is CSVAMTGSAEAFF.

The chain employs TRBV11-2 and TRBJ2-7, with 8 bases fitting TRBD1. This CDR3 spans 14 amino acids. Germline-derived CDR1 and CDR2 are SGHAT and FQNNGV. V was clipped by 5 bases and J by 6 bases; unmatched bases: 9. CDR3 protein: CASSPIRGQGEQYF. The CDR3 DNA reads TGTGCCAGCAGCCCAATCAGGGGGCAAGGCGAGCAGTACTTC.

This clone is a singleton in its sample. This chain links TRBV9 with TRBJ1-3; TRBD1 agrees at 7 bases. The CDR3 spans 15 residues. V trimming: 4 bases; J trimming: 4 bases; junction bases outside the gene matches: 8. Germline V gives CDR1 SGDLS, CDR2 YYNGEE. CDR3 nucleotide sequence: TGTGCCAGCAGCCCTACGACAGGGACAGGAAACACCATATATTTT. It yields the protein CASSPTTGTGNTIYF.

This CDR3 reads CSVDATGGDTEAFF. CDR3 DNA sequence: TGCAGCGTGGACGCTACAGGGGGAGACACTGAAGCTTTCTTT. This chain uses TRBV29-1 with TRBJ1-1; 8 bases align to TRBD1. Germline V CDR1 and CDR2: SQVTM, ANQGSEA. Trimming at V came to 6 bases and at J to 3 bases, leaving 9 bases not matched to a gene. The CDR3 has 14 residues.

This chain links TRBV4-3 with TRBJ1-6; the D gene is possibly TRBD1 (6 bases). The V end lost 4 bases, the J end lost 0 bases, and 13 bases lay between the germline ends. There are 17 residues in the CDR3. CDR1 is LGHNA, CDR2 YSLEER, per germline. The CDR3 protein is CASSLLQGSSYNSPLHF. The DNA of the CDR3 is TGCGCCAGCAGCCTTCTCCAGGGGAGCTCCTATAATTCACCCCTCCACTTT.

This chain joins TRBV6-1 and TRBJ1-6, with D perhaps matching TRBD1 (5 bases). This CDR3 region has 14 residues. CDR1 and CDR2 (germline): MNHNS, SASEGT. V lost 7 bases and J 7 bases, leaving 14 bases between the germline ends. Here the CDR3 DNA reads TGTGCCAGCACCCCCTGGGGGAGGAATTCACCCCTCCACTTT. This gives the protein CASTPWGRNSPLHF.